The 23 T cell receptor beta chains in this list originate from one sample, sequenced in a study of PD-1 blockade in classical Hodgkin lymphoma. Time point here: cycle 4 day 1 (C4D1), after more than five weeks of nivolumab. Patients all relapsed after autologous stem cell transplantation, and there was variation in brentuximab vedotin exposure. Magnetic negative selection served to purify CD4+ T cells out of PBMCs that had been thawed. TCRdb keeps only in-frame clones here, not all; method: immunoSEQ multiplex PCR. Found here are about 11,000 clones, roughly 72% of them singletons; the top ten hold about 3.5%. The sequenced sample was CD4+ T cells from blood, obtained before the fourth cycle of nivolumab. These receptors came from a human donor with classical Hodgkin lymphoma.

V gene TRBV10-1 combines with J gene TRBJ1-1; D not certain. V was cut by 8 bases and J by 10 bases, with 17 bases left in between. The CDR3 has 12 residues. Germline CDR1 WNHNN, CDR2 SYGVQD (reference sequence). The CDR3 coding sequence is TGCGCCAGCTCTCGCCCGGGAAGTCGAGCTTTCTTT. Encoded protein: CASSRPGSRAFF.

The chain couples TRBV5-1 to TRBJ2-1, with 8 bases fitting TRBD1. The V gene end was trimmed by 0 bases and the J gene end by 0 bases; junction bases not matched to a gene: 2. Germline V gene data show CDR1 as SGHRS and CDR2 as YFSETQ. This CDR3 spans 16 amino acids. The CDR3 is CASSLAGGGSYNEQFF. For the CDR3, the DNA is TGCGCCAGCAGCTTGGCAGGGGGCGGCTCCTACAATGAGCAGTTCTTC. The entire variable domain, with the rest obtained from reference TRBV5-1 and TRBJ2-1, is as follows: KAGVTQTPRYLIKTRGQQVTLSCSPISGHRSVSWYQQTPGQGLQFLFEYFSETQRNKGNFPGRFSGRQFSNSRSEMNVSTLELGDSALYLCASSLAGGGSYNEQFFGPGTRLTVL.

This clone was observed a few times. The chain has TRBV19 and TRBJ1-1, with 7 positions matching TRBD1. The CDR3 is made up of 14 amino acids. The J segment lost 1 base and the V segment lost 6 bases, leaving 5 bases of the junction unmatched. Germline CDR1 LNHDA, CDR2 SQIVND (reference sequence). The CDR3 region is CASSLDRTNTEAFF. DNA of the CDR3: TGTGCCAGTAGCCTGGACAGGACGAACACTGAAGCTTTCTTT.

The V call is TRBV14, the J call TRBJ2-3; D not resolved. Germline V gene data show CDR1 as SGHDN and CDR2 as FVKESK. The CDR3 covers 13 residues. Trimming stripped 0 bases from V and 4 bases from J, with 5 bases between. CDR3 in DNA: TGTGCCAGCAGCCAAGACAACGCAGATACGCAGTATTTT. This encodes CASSQDNADTQYF. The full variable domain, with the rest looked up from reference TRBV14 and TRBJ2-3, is EAGVTQFPSHSVIEKGQTVTLRCDPISGHDNLYWYRRVMGKEIKFLLHFVKESKQDESGMPNNRFLAERTGGTYSTLKVQPAELEDSGVYFCASSQDNADTQYFGPGTRLTVL.

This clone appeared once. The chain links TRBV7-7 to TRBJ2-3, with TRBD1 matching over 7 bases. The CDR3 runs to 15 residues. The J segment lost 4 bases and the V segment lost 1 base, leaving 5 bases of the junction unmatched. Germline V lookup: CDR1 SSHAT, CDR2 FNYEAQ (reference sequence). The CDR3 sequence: CASSLGRQGSDTQYF. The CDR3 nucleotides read TGTGCCAGCAGCTTAGGGAGACAGGGCTCAGATACGCAGTATTTT.

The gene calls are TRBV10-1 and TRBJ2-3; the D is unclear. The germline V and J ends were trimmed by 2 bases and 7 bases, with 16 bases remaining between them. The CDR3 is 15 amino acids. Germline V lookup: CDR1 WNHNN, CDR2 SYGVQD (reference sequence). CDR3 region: CASSEGDGLVNTQYF. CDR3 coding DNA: TGCGCCAGCAGTGAGGGCGATGGGTTGGTTAATACGCAGTATTTT.

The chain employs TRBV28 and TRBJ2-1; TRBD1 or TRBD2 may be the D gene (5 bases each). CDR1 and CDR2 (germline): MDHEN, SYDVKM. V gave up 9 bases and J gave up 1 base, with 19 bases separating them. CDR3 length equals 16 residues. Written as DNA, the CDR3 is TGTGCCAGTATCCCCGGGGCTAGCAGATCCTACAATGAGCAGTTCTTC. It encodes CASIPGASRSYNEQFF.

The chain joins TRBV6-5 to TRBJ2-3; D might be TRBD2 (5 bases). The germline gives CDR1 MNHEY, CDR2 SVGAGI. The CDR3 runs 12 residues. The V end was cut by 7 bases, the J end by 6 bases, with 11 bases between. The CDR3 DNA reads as TGTGCCAGCACTAGCCCTCAGGATACGCAGTATTTT. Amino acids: CASTSPQDTQYF.

CDR3 sequence (DNA): TGTGCCTGGACCGTAGGGACAGGGGGCGCTTCACCCCTCCACTTT. It yields the protein CAWTVGTGGASPLHF. V is TRBV30 and J is TRBJ1-6, with 12 nucleotides matching TRBD1. CDR1 GTSNPN and CDR2 SVGIG come from the germline V gene (reference sequence). The CDR3 is 15 amino acids. V trimming: 4 bases; J trimming: 9 bases; junction bases outside the gene matches: 7. Filled out from reference TRBV30 and TRBJ1-6, the complete variable domain reads SQTIHQWPATLVQPVGSPLSLECTVEGTSNPNLYWYRQAAGRGLQLLFYSVGIGQISSEVPQNLSASRPQDRQFILSSKKLLLSDSGFYLCAWTVGTGGASPLHFGNGTRLTVT.

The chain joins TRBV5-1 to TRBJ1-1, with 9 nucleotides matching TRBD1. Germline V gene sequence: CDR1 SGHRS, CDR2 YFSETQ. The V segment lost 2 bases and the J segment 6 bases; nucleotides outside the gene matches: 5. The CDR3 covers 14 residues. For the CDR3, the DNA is TGCGCCAGCAGCTTCGGGGACAGGGTATCTGAAGCTTTCTTT. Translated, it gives CASSFGDRVSEAFF.

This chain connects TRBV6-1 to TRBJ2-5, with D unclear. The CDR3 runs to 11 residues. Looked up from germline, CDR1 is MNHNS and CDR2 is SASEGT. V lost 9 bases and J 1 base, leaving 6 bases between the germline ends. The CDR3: CASQLQETQYF. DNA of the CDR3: TGTGCCAGTCAACTCCAAGAGACCCAGTACTTC.

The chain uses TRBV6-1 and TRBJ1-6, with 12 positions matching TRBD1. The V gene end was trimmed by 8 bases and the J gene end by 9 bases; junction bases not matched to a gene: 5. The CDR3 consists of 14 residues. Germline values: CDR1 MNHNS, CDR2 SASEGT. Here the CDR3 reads CASLPGQGASPLHF. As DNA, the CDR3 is TGTGCCAGCCTACCGGGACAGGGGGCTTCACCCCTCCACTTT.

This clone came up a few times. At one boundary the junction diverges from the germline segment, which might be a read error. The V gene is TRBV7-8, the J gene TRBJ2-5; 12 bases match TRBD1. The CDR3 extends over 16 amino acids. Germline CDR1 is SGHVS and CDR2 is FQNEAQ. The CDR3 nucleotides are TGTGCCAGCAGATTAGCTGGGACAGGGGGCGCGAAGACCCAGTACTTC. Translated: CASRLAGTGGAKTQYF. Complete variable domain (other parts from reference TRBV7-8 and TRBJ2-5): GAGVSQSPRYKVAKRGQDVALRCDPISGHVSLFWYQQALGQGPEFLTYFQNEAQLDKSGLPSDRFFAERPEGSVSTLKIQRTQQEDSAVYLCASRLAGTGGAKTQYFGPGTRLLVL.

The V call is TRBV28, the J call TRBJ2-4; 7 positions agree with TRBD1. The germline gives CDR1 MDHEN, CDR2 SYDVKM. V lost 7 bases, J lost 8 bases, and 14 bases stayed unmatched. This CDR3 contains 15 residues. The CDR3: CASTISARGMDIQYF. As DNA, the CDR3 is TGTGCCAGCACCATTTCAGCCAGGGGGATGGACATTCAGTACTTC.

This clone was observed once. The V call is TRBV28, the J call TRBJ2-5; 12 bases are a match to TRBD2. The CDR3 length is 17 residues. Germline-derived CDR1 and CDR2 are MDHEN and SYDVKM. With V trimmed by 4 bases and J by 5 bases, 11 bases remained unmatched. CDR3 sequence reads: CASSSNRLAGEYETQYF. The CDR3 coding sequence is TGTGCCAGCAGTTCCAACCGACTAGCGGGAGAATATGAGACCCAGTACTTC.

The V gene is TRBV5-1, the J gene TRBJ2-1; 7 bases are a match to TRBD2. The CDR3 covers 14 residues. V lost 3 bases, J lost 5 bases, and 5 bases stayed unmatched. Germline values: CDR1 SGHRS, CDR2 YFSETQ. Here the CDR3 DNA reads TGCGCCAGCAGCTCGTTCGGGACTAACAATGAGCAGTTCTTC. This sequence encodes CASSSFGTNNEQFF. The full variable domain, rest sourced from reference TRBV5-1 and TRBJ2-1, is KAGVTQTPRYLIKTRGQQVTLSCSPISGHRSVSWYQQTPGQGLQFLFEYFSETQRNKGNFPGRFSGRQFSNSRSEMNVSTLELGDSALYLCASSSFGTNNEQFFGPGTRLTVL.

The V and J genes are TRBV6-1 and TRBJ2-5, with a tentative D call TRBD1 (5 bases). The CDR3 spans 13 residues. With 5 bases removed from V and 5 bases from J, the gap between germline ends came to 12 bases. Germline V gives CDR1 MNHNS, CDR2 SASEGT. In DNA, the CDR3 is TGTGCCAGCAGTTGGGCAGGGTTTGAGACCCAGTACTTC. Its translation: CASSWAGFETQYF.

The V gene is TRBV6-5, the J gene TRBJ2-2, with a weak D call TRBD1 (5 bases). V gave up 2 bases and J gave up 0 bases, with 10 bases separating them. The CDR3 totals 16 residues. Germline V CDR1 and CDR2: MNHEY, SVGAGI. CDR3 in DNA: TGTGCCAGCAGTTACACGGACACCTCGAACACCGGGGAGCTGTTTTTT. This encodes CASSYTDTSNTGELFF.

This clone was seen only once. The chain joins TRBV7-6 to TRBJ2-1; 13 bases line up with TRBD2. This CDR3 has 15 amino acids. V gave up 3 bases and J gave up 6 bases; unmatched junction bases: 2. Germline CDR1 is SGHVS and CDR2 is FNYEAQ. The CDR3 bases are TGTGCCAGCAGCTTCCGGACTAGCGGGAGCAATGAGCAGTTCTTC. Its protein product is CASSFRTSGSNEQFF.

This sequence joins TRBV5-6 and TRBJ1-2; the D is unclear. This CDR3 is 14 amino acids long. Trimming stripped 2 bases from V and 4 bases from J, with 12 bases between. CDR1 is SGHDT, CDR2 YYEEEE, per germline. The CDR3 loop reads CASSLSGPSYGYTF. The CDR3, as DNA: TGTGCCAGCAGCTTAAGCGGACCGAGCTATGGCTACACCTTC.

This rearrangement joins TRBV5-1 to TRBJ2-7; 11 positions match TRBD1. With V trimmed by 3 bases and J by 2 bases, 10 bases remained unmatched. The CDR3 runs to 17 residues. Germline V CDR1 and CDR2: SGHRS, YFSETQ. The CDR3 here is CASSSDSPGQGAYEQYF. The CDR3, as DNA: TGCGCCAGCAGCTCGGACTCCCCGGGACAGGGGGCCTACGAGCAGTACTTC.

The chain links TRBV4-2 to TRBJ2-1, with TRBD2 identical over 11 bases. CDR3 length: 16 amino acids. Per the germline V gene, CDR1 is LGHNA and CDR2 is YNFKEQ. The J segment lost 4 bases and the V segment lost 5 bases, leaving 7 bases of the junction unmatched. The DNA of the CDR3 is TGTGCCAGCAGCAAATCCGGGACTAGCGGTTACAATGAGCAGTTCTTC. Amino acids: CASSKSGTSGYNEQFF.

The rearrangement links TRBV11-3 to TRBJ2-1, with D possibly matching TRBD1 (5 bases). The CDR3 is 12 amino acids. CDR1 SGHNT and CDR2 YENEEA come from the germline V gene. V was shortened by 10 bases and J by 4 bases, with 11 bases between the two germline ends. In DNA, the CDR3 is TGTGCCACCTTCGGACAATACAATGAGCAGTTCTTC. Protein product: CATFGQYNEQFF.